Listed here is a single T cell receptor (beta chain). Its antigen is unidentified. These data are taken from a study of beta chain features in type 1 diabetes. Study-wide results and caveats: A possible short-template PCR bias applies equally to patients and controls. Type 1 diabetes patients had fewer VDJ junction insertions and more deletions. Healthy donors had naive, central memory and Treg TCRB repertoires that appeared less similar than those seen among patients.

Sorting of CD4+ naive, central memory, regulatory and stem cell-like memory cells was performed via CD45RO/CCR7/CD25/CD127/CD95/CD27. Sequencing targeted expressed TCRB transcripts, as all isolated RNA had been reverse transcribed. The method was immunoSEQ multiplex PCR; TCRdb's version includes in-frame clones alone and lacks a portion of them. The sample has 680,000 or so clones; less than 20% are singletons. This clonotype was obtained from a man in his late teens or twenties in good health. Sequenced sample: naive CD4+ T cells from blood.

The CDR3 loop is CASSDESSADNEQFF. CDR3 sequence (DNA): TGTGCCAGCAGTGACGAGTCTAGCGCGGACAATGAGCAGTTCTTC. The chain uses TRBV25-1 and TRBJ2-1, with a tentative D call TRBD2 (6 bases). Deletions cut 3 bases from V and 5 bases from J, with 14 bases between. The germline V gene encodes CDR1 MGHDK and CDR2 SYGVNS. The CDR3 has 15 amino acids.